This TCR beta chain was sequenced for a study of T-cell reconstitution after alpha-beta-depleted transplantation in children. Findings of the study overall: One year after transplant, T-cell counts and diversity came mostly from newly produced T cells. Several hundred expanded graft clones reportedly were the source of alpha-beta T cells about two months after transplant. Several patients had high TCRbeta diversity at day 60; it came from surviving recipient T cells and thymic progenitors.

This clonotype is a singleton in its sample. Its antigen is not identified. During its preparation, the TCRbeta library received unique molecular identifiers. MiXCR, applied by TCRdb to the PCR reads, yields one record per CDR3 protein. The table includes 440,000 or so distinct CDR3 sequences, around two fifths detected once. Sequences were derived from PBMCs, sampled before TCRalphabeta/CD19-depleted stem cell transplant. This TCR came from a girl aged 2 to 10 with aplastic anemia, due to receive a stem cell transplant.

The CDR3 reads CASSSPASNEQFF. The CDR3 region has the DNA TGTGCCAGCAGTAGCCCGGCATCTAATGAGCAGTTCTTC. This chain uses TRBV6-1 with TRBJ2-1; D unclear. Germline CDR1 reads MNHNS; CDR2 reads SASEGT. V lost 5 bases and J lost 7, with 12 bases in between. The CDR3 runs to 13 residues.